This T cell receptor (beta chain) stems from a study of response to subunit inactivated influenza vaccine (dated by TCRdb to the late 2010s). Turning to the overall study: Deep quantitative profiling of the T cell receptor repertoire was used in the study to follow responses to a trivalent subunit inactivated influenza vaccine. Broad study findings and their caveats: According to the authors, only a limited number of new T cells may be recruited by each seasonal influenza vaccination.

This clonotype turned up a few times. No cognate antigen has been identified for it. Given a much more abundant clone one base away, this may be a read error. The method was RT-PCR. TCRdb records Illumina HiSeq 2500 as the sequencer. TCRdb itself trimmed the public reads at Q25 with fastp, ran MiXCR and retained productive beta chains. Identical CDR3 protein sequences are pooled into one entry, listed with their most common genes and DNA. In all, the sample holds about 500,000 distinct CDR3 sequences, and 16% of those were seen once. In total, the top ten clones hold about 3% of the sample. V is shortened by 4 bases, J by 2 bases, and the region joining them spans 3 bases. The CDR3, from cysteine to phenylalanine, totals 12 residues. Left in the record is the CDR3 DNA by itself, 36 bases read in frame from the first base. CDR1 and CDR2 were assigned from the germline V gene as KGHDR and SFDVKD.

The sequence joins TRBV24-1 to TRBJ2-3; no D segment can be confidently identified. This clonotype was sampled from a man in his fifties or sixties who received an inactivated influenza vaccine. Donor details come from another sample of the same person, matched by shared clones. The sequencing used CD4+ T cells sorted from PBMCs, collected less than 25 months after vaccination. The CDR3 amino acid sequence is: CATSENTDTQYF. In nucleotide form, the sequence is TGTGCCACCAGTGAGAACACAGATACGCAGTATTTT.